This TCR beta chain was obtained from a study of shared clonotypes between healthy human individuals. In the naive CD8 group, cells lacked CD45RO and were positively selected for CCR7, so terminally differentiated effector memory CD45RA+ cells were left out. Sequencing used immunoSEQ multiplex PCR; TCRdb keeps in-frame clones, though not all of them. Of millions of clones detected, 85% to 95% appear once; the ten largest clones hold more than 1.5%. J lost 5 bases, V lost 6 bases, and 5 bases had no gene match. The CDR3 consists of 14 residues. Germline V gene data show CDR1 as MGHDK and CDR2 as SYGVNS.

The sample taken for sequencing was naive CD8+ T cells from PBMCs. This chain links TRBV25-1 with TRBJ2-2; 8 nucleotides line up with TRBD1. This clonotype was obtained from a man between 18 and 35 years old in good health. Some clones in this sample may be carry-over from other donors' samples. The CDR3 bases are TGTGCCAGCAGCCAGGACAGGGAAACCGGGGAGCTGTTTTTT. This encodes CASSQDRETGELFF.